Listed below are T cell receptor beta chains from one sample, sequenced in a study of blood T cells in healthy people across ages. TCRdb redid the calling of the 5' RACE reads with MiXCR, one entry per CDR3 protein. The sample holds about 680,000 distinct CDR3 sequences, around 48% seen once. Source material: blood. The receptors were sampled from a woman aged 60-75 years in good health. Both conserved end residues are part of each CDR3. D genes are given only for firm matches. Size is stated for part of the rows, as once, few or many counts, or as a class when the clone is expanded.

CDR3 | DNA | J | size | D | V
CSVVPDTGELFF | TGCAGCGTTGTGCCGGACACCGGGGAGCTGTTTTTT | TRBJ2-2 | few | . | TRBV29-1
CASSLASGTLFNEQYF | TGCGCCAGCAGCTTGGCCTCAGGGACTCTATTTAATGAGCAGTACTTC | TRBJ2-5 | . | . | TRBV5-1
CSASAGKTVEQYF | TGCAGTGCTAGTGCTGGGAAAACCGTCGAGCAGTACTTC | TRBJ2-7 | . | . | TRBV20-1
CAISDRDGSDTEAFF | TGTGCCATCAGCGACAGGGACGGCTCCGACACTGAAGCTTTCTTT | TRBJ1-1 | . | TRBD1 | TRBV10-3
CASSHLRDNEQFF | TGCGCCAGCAGCCACCTCCGGGACAATGAGCAGTTCTTC | TRBJ2-1 | . | . | TRBV4-1
CASSPPNWLAGGYEQYF | TGTGCCAGCAGTCCCCCAAACTGGCTAGCGGGAGGCTACGAGCAGTACTTC | TRBJ2-7 | few | TRBD2 | TRBV28
CASGPNPGVAPLHF | TGTGCCAGCGGCCCTAACCCAGGGGTAGCACCCCTCCACTTT | TRBJ1-6 | once | . | TRBV12-3/TRBV12-4
CASSDSLGAQYF | TGTGCCAGCAGTGACTCGCTGGGGGCGCAGTACTTC | TRBJ2-5 | . | . | TRBV6-4
CSATGGDPLETQYF | TGCAGTGCTACGGGGGGGGATCCGTTGGAGACCCAGTACTTC | TRBJ2-5 | few | TRBD2 | TRBV20-1
CASSLSGQHNSPLHF | TGTGCCAGCAGCTTATCGGGACAGCATAATTCACCCCTCCACTTT | TRBJ1-6 | few | TRBD1 | TRBV7-3
CASSRFETTTYEQYF | TGTGCCAGCAGCCGATTCGAGACTACGACCTACGAGCAGTACTTC | TRBJ2-7 | . | . | TRBV6-5
CSVDGGTGFYNEQYF | TGCAGCGTTGACGGGGGGACAGGGTTTTACAATGAGCAGTACTTC | TRBJ2-7 | . | TRBD1 | TRBV29-1
CSARGQGAGEKLFF | TGCAGTGCTAGAGGACAGGGGGCGGGGGAAAAACTGTTTTTT | TRBJ1-4 | . | TRBD1 | TRBV20-1
CASSLLESEQFF | TGTGCCAGCTCTCTACTAGAGTCCGAGCAGTTCTTC | TRBJ2-1 | . | . | TRBV18
CAISVGSYNEQFF | TGTGCCATCAGTGTGGGTAGTTACAATGAGCAGTTCTTC | TRBJ2-1 | . | . | TRBV10-3
CASSQEGGAAHEQFF | TGTGCCAGCAGCCAAGAGGGCGGGGCGGCCCATGAGCAGTTCTTC | TRBJ2-1 | . | . | TRBV4-2
CASSSRGNTGELFF | TGCGCCAGCAGCTCTAGGGGGAATACTGGGGAGCTGTTTTTT | TRBJ2-2 | . | . | TRBV5-1
CASSLGINSPGYTF | TGTGCCAGCAGCTTAGGGATCAACAGTCCTGGCTACACCTTC | TRBJ1-2 | few | . | TRBV7-9
CASSLATGVQPQHF | TGTGCCAGCAGTTTAGCGACAGGGGTCCAGCCCCAGCATTTT | TRBJ1-5 | few | TRBD1 | TRBV12-3/TRBV12-4
CASSYFLAGGAPEDGQYF | TGTGCCAGCAGTTACTTTCTAGCTGGAGGGGCCCCCGAGGACGGGCAGTACTTC | TRBJ2-7 | . | . | TRBV6-2/TRBV6-3
CASSLVSSETQYF | TGTGCCAGCAGCTTAGTTTCATCAGAGACCCAGTACTTC | TRBJ2-5 | few | . | TRBV7-2
CASSPSGRLSYNEQFF | TGTGCCAGCAGTCCAAGCGGGAGGCTTTCCTACAATGAGCAGTTCTTC | TRBJ2-1 | few | TRBD2 | TRBV7-2
CATGTIRTGEQYF | TGTGCCACCGGGACAATCCGGACGGGTGAGCAGTACTTC | TRBJ2-5 | few | . | TRBV15
CATSDPSGPRDEQFF | TGTGCCACCAGTGACCCTTCCGGTCCGAGGGATGAGCAGTTCTTC | TRBJ2-1 | few | . | TRBV24-1
CASSREAGSDQPQHF | TGTGCCAGCAGCCGAGAGGCAGGGTCCGATCAGCCCCAGCATTTT | TRBJ1-5 | . | . | TRBV2